This T cell receptor (beta chain) was captured by sequencing in a study of cytomegalovirus exposure and HLA in healthy donors. Study-wide points: Confirmation was obtained in vitro that a few CMV-associated chains are specific for CMV antigens. Common viral pathogens seemed to be connected with several of the most significant clusters, according to a later analysis. Some V segments, TRBV6-2 and TRBV6-3 among them, were indistinguishable and were therefore excluded.

The CDR3 length is 15 residues. Trimming cost V 4 bases and J 8 bases; bases outside gene matches: 9. CDR1 and CDR2 (germline): MGHRA, YSYEKL. With regard to this clone: The antigen is not known.

The PCR ran on 60 Vbeta and 13 Jbeta primers. Repertoires were generated with immunoSEQ multiplex PCR, while TCRdb's copy carries only in-frame clones and drops some. The data show some 90,000 clones, about 70% seen once. The origin of this receptor is a female donor in good health and CMV-seropositive. Specimen: PBMCs. The chain employs TRBV4-1 and TRBJ1-4, with 8 bases lining up with TRBD1. CDR3 sequence (DNA): TGCGCCAGCAGCCCAGGTTCGACAGGGGAGGAAAAACTGTTTTTT. Protein sequence: CASSPGSTGEEKLFF.